This T cell receptor (beta chain) was sequenced in a study of lymphopenia after photon versus proton radiotherapy (dated by TCRdb to the late 2010s). Broadly, across the study: The immunological effects of photon versus proton radiation therapy were compared in patients with gastrointestinal tumors who developed high-grade lymphopenia. A cohort of 20 patients with gastrointestinal tumors who received either photon or proton therapy and subsequently developed lymphopenia was included. The goal of the study was to describe how the two radiation modalities differ in their effects on the immune system. Points the paper makes about the study in general: Relative stability during treatment was observed in proton-treated patients, whereas loss of naive T cells and TCR diversity and gain of effector/memory populations were observed in photon-treated patients. After the lymphocyte count nadir, photon-treated repertoires showed oligoclonal expansion, especially of CD8+ Temra cells, which drove the drop in diversity. The survival association was assessed only in patients who died, and the authors presented better survival with proton therapy as a possibility rather than a demonstrated result. Across the cohort, a larger post-nadir drop in TCR diversity was inversely correlated with overall survival time among patients who died.

Receptor libraries were prepared by the immunoSEQ multiplex PCR assay. T cell repertoires were profiled by deep sequencing of rearranged TCR beta loci, alongside multiparametric flow cytometry. Not all clones reach the TCRdb copy of this immuneACCESS table, which keeps in-frame sequences only. Checked studies attribute under half of the gap to unresolved V genes and leave the rest unexplained. The sample table holds some 170,000 clones, of which roughly nine tenths were seen once. The leading ten clones occupy approximately 4.7% of the sample. Comment on this clone: Which antigen it targets is not known. No much larger clonotype is one base removed from it; base qualities were not supplied.

Per the germline V gene, SQVTM is the CDR1 and ANQGSEA is the CDR2. The CDR3, from cysteine to phenylalanine, totals 15 residues. Here the CDR3 DNA is all that survives: 45 bases in frame from base 1. The germline V and J ends show losses of 5 bases and 3 bases respectively, and no gene match explains 10 bases of the junction. Sequencing used peripheral blood, obtained from a patient treated with photon-based radiotherapy. This chain is built from TRBV29-1 and TRBJ1-1, and 9 bases in between align with TRBD1. The receptor was isolated from a man aged 50-60 years with gastric cancer. The DNA sequence is TGCAGCGTTTTCTCTCCGGGACAGGGTTACACTGAAGCTTTCTTT. Translated, this gives CSVFSPGQGYTEAFF. The entire variable domain, with the stretches around the CDR3 drawn from the reference TRBV29-1 and TRBJ1-1 proteins, is SAVISQKPSRDICQRGTSLTIQCQVDSQVTMMFWYRQQPGQSLTLIATANQGSEATYESGFVIDKFPISRPNLTFSTLTVSNMSPEDSSIYLCSVFSPGQGYTEAFFGQGTRLTVV.